Following are 22 T cell receptor beta chains from one sample sequenced in a study of regulatory T cells in long-lasting Graves disease. Through Arm-PCR of CDR3 regions and iRepertoire HTBI primers, TCR beta libraries were built. TCRdb re-called the multiplex PCR reads with MiXCR, one entry per CDR3 protein. This table has approximately 460,000 distinct CDR3 sequences, less than 20% appearing once. Stated time point: newly diagnosed GD, antithyroid drugs for less than 3 months. Scientists built the TCR library using RNA that was extracted from PBMCs. These same records also appear under a second study, on T cells in Graves' hyperthyroidism and ophthalmopathy.

Sequenced material: peripheral blood mononuclear cells (PBMCs), taken at new diagnosis, from a patient treated with antithyroid drugs. All receptors come from a woman in her thirties with Graves disease.

This clonotype was seen just once. The chain joins TRBV20-1 to TRBJ2-3, with 9 bases identical to TRBD2. From germline, CDR1 is DFQATT and CDR2 SNEGSKA (reference sequence). Germline trimming cut 5 bases from V and 1 base from J; bases unmatched to any gene: 4. The CDR3 is 14 residues long. As DNA, the CDR3 is TGCAGTGCTGCCTGGACTAGCGGCACAGATACGCAGTATTTT. Its translation is CSAAWTSGTDTQYF.

This chain links TRBV2 with TRBJ2-3; D is unresolved. This CDR3 is 13 amino acids long. CDR1 and CDR2 from the germline V gene are SNHLY and FYNNEI. Trimming removed 4 bases from V and 4 bases from J, with 9 bases in between. CDR3 sequence: CASSGPGPDTQYF. The DNA of the CDR3 is TGTGCCAGCAGTGGTCCGGGTCCAGATACGCAGTATTTT.

In regard to this clonotype: The germline gene is not matched at one end of the junction; a read error may be the cause. The chain is built from TRBV20-1 and TRBJ1-2; D possibly corresponds to TRBD1 (6 bases). This CDR3 region has 14 residues. Germline V gives CDR1 DFQATT, CDR2 SNEGSKA (reference sequence). CDR3 DNA sequence: TGCAGTACTAGAGGAACGGGGGGCAACTATGGCTACACCTTC. Protein sequence: CSTRGTGGNYGYTF.

As to this clonotype: A much larger clone differs from this one at a single base, so this may be a read error. The chain links TRBV9 to TRBJ1-1, with D tentatively TRBD1 (5 bases). The CDR3 is 15 amino acids. Germline V gene lookup returns CDR1 SGDLS and CDR2 YYNGEE. V shed 0 bases and J shed 3 bases, with 12 bases lying between them. DNA of the CDR3: TGTGCCAGCAGCGTAGACGGAAGAGGGGACACTGAAGCTTTCTTT. Its translation is CASSVDGRGDTEAFF. Together with reference TRBV9 and TRBJ1-1, the CDR3 gives the full variable domain: DSGVTQTPKHLITATGQRVTLRCSPRSGDLSVYWYQQSLDQGLQFLIQYYNGEERAKGNILERFSAQQFPDLHSELNLSSLELGDSALYFCASSVDGRGDTEAFFGQGTRLTVV.

This clonotype was picked up many times. The chain links TRBV3-1 to TRBJ2-7; TRBD2 matches 8 bases. J lost 4 bases, V lost 5 bases, and 10 bases had no gene match. The germline CDR1 and CDR2 sequences are LGHDT and YNNKEL (reference sequence). The CDR3 spans 15 residues. This CDR3 is CASSFSGKTPYEQYF. The DNA of the CDR3 is TGTGCCAGCAGCTTTAGCGGGAAAACACCTTACGAGCAGTACTTC.

Ten or more counts support this clonotype. The chain links TRBV6-1 to TRBJ2-1; unclear D gene. CDR1 is MNHNS and CDR2 is SASEGT in the germline V gene. Trimming took off 6 bases at V and 0 bases at J, with 15 bases between the two ends. This CDR3 is built from 16 residues. CDR3 sequence reads: CASSPAGGGSYNEQFF. In DNA form, the CDR3 reads TGTGCCAGCAGCCCGGCTGGTGGCGGCTCCTACAATGAGCAGTTCTTC.

The CDR3 nucleotides are TGTGCCAGCAGCTACGGGACGTTCGCTGGGGCCAACGTCCTGACTTTC. Translated, it gives CASSYGTFAGANVLTF. The V gene is TRBV7-2, the J gene TRBJ2-6; D tentatively fits TRBD1 or TRBD2 (5 bases each). The CDR3 extends over 16 amino acids. Germline V gives CDR1 SGHTA, CDR2 FQGNSA. Trimming left V 4 bases short and J 2 bases short, with 12 bases between.

This clonotype has just a few counts. The chain recombines TRBV12-3 or TRBV12-4 with TRBJ1-4, with D possibly matching TRBD1 (6 bases). The CDR3 is 15 amino acids. V lost 5 bases and J 2 bases, leaving 12 bases between the germline ends. Written as DNA, the CDR3 is TGTGCCAGCAGTCATAGGACAGCCACTAATGAAAAACTGTTTTTT. Translated: CASSHRTATNEKLFF.

The chain has TRBV7-9 and TRBJ1-1; 9 bases line up with TRBD1. The length of the CDR3 is 16 residues. V trimming: 5 bases; J trimming: 1 base; junction bases outside the gene matches: 8. The V gene's germline CDR1 is SEHNR and CDR2 FQNEAQ (reference sequence). The DNA for the CDR3 is TGTGCCAGCAGCCCGGGGACAGGGACGGCGAACACTGAAGCTTTCTTT. Translating it yields CASSPGTGTANTEAFF.

This clonotype was seen many times. The genes are TRBV20-1 and TRBJ2-1, with a tentative D call TRBD1 (5 bases). With 6 bases removed from V and 5 bases from J, the gap between germline ends came to 17 bases. The CDR3 has 14 residues. Per germline, CDR1 DFQATT and CDR2 SNEGSKA (reference sequence). In nucleotides, the CDR3 is TGCAGTGCAACCGATGAAGGGGCCGACAATGAGCAGTTCTTC. Its translation is CSATDEGADNEQFF.

In its sample, this clonotype was seen many times. The V and J genes are TRBV7-8 and TRBJ1-5; no reliable D call. The V and J ends lost 1 base and 0 bases respectively, with 10 bases between them. CDR1 is SGHVS and CDR2 is FQNEAQ in the germline V gene. The length of the CDR3 is 16 residues. The CDR3 nucleotides read TGTGCCAGCAGCTTAGAATCGGTGTATAGCAATCAGCCCCAGCATTTT. Protein sequence: CASSLESVYSNQPQHF.

In its sample, this clonotype was seen a few times. The rearrangement links TRBV3-1 to TRBJ1-3; D not certain. This CDR3 has 14 amino acids. V gave up 5 bases and J gave up 6 bases, with 14 bases separating them. Germline V gives CDR1 LGHDT, CDR2 YNNKEL (reference sequence). The DNA of the CDR3 is TGTGCCAGCAGCTTAGGAGAGCTAGCAAACACCATATATTTT. Amino acids: CASSLGELANTIYF.

CDR3 sequence (DNA): TGTGCCAGCAGCCCCGTTCCGGGGGGCAATTCACCCCTCCACTTT. The encoded protein is CASSPVPGGNSPLHF. The chain employs TRBV14 and TRBJ1-6, with D perhaps TRBD1 (6 bases). CDR3 size: 15 residues. The V gene lost 4 bases and the J gene lost 7 bases, with 14 bases spanning the gap. CDR1 is SGHDN, CDR2 FVKESK, per germline.

This clonotype was detected ten times or more. The CDR3 sequence: CAISERREANTDTQYF. The DNA of the CDR3 is TGTGCCATCAGTGAGCGGCGGGAGGCCAACACAGATACGCAGTATTTT. The V call is TRBV10-3, the J call TRBJ2-3; TRBD2 matches at 8 bases. CDR1 is ENHRY, CDR2 SYGVKD, per germline. V shed 2 bases and J 2 bases; nucleotides not matched to a gene: 6. There are 16 residues in the CDR3.

This clonotype was detected ten times or more. DNA for the CDR3: TGCAGTGCGGGAGCGGGAGGTCCCTCCTACAATGAGCAGTTCTTC. As protein: CSAGAGGPSYNEQFF. The chain has TRBV20-1 and TRBJ2-1, with 9 bases lining up with TRBD2. J gave up 0 bases and V 6 bases, and 6 bases lay outside the gene matches. Germline CDR1 is DFQATT and CDR2 is SNEGSKA (reference sequence). This CDR3 contains 15 residues.

This clonotype was counted at least ten times. The chain is built from TRBV2 and TRBJ1-1; D not resolved. V lost 4 bases and J 5 bases, leaving 14 bases between the germline ends. There are 14 residues in the CDR3. The germline V gene has CDR1 SNHLY and CDR2 FYNNEI. The CDR3 here is CASSGEGGWTEAFF. The CDR3 DNA follows: TGTGCCAGCAGTGGAGAAGGTGGTTGGACTGAAGCTTTCTTT. Looking up the rest from reference TRBV2 and TRBJ1-1 gives the full variable domain: EPEVTQTPSHQVTQMGQEVILRCVPISNHLYFYWYRQILGQKVEFLVSFYNNEISEKSEIFDDQFSVERPDGSNFTLKIRSTKLEDSAMYFCASSGEGGWTEAFFGQGTRLTVV.

The table lists this clonotype with many counts. The CDR3 loop is CASSVEVNTEAFF. CDR3 sequence (DNA): TGTGCCAGCAGCGTAGAAGTGAACACTGAAGCTTTCTTT. The chain links TRBV9 to TRBJ1-1, with D unresolved. V lost 0 bases and J lost 0, with 3 bases in between. This CDR3 spans 13 amino acids. Per germline, CDR1 SGDLS and CDR2 YYNGEE.

V is TRBV29-1 and J is TRBJ1-5, with D hard to call. This CDR3 spans 13 amino acids. From germline, CDR1 is SQVTM and CDR2 ANQGSEA. Trimming pared 3 bases from V and 1 base from J, leaving 7 bases between. CDR3 in amino acids: CSVEEGSNQPQHF. The CDR3 DNA sequence: TGCAGCGTTGAGGAAGGAAGCAATCAGCCCCAGCATTTT.

The genes are TRBV6-1 and TRBJ2-2; 8 nucleotides line up with TRBD1. CDR3 length: 16 amino acids. Losses at the gene ends were 6 bases for V and 0 bases for J; bases not matched to a gene: 6. Germline CDR1 MNHNS, CDR2 SASEGT. CDR3 in DNA: TGTGCCAGCAGAGCCCTGACAGGGGCGAACACCGGGGAGCTGTTTTTT. Translating gives CASRALTGANTGELFF.

This clonotype showed up many times. The chain employs TRBV20-1 and TRBJ1-2, with 7 bases lining up with TRBD1. V lost 7 bases to trimming and J lost 0 bases; unmatched junction nucleotides: 11. This CDR3 contains 15 residues. Germline lookup yields CDR1 DFQATT and CDR2 SNEGSKA (reference sequence). The CDR3 here is CSVQGDRLTNYGYTF. The CDR3 nucleotides are TGCAGTGTTCAGGGGGACCGATTGACTAACTATGGCTACACCTTC.

The chain has TRBV29-1 and TRBJ1-1; 8 bases are shared with TRBD1. The CDR3 length is 13 residues. The V segment lost 6 bases and the J segment 6 bases; nucleotides outside the gene matches: 9. CDR1 is SQVTM and CDR2 is ANQGSEA in the germline V gene. CDR3 protein: CSVWTGSKPEAFF. The CDR3 DNA follows: TGCAGCGTCTGGACAGGGAGCAAGCCTGAAGCTTTCTTT.

This clonotype appeared many times. This CDR3 reads CASSLAREGGYTF. CDR3 coding DNA: TGTGCCAGCAGTTTAGCGCGGGAGGGCGGCTACACCTTC. This rearrangement joins TRBV12-3 or TRBV12-4 to TRBJ1-2; D is unclear. CDR3 length: 13 residues. V lost 0 bases to trimming and J lost 8 bases, with 10 bases between them.